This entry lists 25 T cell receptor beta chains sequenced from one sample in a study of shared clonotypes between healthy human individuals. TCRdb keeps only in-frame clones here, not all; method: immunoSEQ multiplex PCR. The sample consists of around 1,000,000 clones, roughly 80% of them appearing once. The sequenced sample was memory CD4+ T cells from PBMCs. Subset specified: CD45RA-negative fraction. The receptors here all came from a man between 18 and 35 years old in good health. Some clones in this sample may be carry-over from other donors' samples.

The CDR3 bases are TGTGCCAGCGCCCGTGGACTAGCAGCAGATACGCAGTATTTT. Protein sequence: CASARGLAADTQYF. The chain carries TRBV2 and TRBJ2-3; TRBD2 aligns across 8 bases. The V gene end was trimmed by 8 bases and the J gene end by 4 bases; junction bases not matched to a gene: 8. In germline, CDR1 is SNHLY, CDR2 FYNNEI. The CDR3 consists of 14 residues.

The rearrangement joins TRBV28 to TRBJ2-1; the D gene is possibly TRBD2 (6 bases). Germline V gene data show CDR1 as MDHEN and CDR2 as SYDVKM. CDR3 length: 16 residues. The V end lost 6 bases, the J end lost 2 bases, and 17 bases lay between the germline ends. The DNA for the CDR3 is TGTGCCAGCAGGGGGGGAACAGCACAAACCTACAATGAGCAGTTCTTC. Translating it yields CASRGGTAQTYNEQFF. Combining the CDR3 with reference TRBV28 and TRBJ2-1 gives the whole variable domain DVKVTQSSRYLVKRTGEKVFLECVQDMDHENMFWYRQDPGLGLRLIYFSYDVKMKEKGDIPEGYSVSREKKERFSLILESASTNQTSMYLCASRGGTAQTYNEQFFGPGTRLTVL.

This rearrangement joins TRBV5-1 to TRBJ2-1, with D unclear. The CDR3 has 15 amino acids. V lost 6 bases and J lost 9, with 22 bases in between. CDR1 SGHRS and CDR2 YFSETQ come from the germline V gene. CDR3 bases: TGCGCCAGCACCGCCGAGAACCTTTCAATGGGTGAGCAGTTCTTC. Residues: CASTAENLSMGEQFF.

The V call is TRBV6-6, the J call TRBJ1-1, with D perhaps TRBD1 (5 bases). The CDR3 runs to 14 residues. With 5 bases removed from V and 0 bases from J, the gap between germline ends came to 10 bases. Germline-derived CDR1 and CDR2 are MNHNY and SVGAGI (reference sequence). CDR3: CASSPPGLNTEAFF. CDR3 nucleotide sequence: TGTGCCAGCAGTCCGCCAGGGCTGAACACTGAAGCTTTCTTT.

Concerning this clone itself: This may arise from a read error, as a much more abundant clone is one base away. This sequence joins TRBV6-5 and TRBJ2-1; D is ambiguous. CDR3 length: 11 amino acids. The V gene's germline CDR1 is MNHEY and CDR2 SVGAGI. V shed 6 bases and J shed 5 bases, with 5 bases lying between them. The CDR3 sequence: CASSDHNEQFF. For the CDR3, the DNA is TGTGCCAGCAGCGACCACAATGAGCAGTTCTTC.

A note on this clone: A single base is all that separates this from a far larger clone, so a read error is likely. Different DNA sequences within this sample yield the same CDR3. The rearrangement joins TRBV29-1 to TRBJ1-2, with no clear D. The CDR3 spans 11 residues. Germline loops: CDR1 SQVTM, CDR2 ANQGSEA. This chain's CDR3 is CSESSNYGYTF. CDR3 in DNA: TGCAGTGAGTCCTCAAACTATGGCTACACCTTC.

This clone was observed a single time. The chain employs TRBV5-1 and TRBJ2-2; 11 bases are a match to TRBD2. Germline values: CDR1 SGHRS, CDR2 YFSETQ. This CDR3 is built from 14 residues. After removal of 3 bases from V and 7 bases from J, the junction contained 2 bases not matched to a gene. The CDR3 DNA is TGCGCCAGCAGCTCCGGGACTAGCGGCGGGGAGCTGTTTTTT. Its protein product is CASSSGTSGGELFF. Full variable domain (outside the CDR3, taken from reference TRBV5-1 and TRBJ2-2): KAGVTQTPRYLIKTRGQQVTLSCSPISGHRSVSWYQQTPGQGLQFLFEYFSETQRNKGNFPGRFSGRQFSNSRSEMNVSTLELGDSALYLCASSSGTSGGELFFGEGSRLTVL.

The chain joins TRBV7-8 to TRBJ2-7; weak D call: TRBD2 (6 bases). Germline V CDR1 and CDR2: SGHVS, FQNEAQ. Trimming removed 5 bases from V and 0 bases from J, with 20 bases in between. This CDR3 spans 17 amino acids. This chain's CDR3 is CASSPRGGPTSSYEQYF. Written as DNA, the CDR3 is TGTGCCAGCAGCCCCCGTGGAGGGCCCACCAGCTCCTACGAGCAGTACTTC.

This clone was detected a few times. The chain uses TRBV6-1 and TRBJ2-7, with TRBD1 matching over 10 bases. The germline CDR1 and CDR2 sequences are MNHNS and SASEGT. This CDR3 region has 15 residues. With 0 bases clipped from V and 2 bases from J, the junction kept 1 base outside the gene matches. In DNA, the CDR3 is TGTGCCAGCAGTGAAGCGGGACAGGGGACCTACGAGCAGTACTTC. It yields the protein CASSEAGQGTYEQYF.

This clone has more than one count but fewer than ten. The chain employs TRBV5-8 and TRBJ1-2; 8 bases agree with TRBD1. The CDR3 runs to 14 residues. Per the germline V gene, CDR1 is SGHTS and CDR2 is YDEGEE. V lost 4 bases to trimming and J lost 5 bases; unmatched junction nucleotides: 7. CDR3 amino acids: CASSGTGYLYGYTF. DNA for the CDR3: TGTGCCAGCAGCGGGACAGGATATTTATATGGCTACACCTTC.

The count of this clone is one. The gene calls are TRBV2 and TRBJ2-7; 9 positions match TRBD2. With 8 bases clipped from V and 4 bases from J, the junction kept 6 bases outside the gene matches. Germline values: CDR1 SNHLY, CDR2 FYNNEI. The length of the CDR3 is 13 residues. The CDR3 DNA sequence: TGTGCCAGCGGTAGCGGGAGTTGGTACGAGCAGTACTTC. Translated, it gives CASGSGSWYEQYF. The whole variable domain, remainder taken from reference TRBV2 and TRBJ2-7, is EPEVTQTPSHQVTQMGQEVILRCVPISNHLYFYWYRQILGQKVEFLVSFYNNEISEKSEIFDDQFSVERPDGSNFTLKIRSTKLEDSAMYFCASGSGSWYEQYFGPGTRLTVT.

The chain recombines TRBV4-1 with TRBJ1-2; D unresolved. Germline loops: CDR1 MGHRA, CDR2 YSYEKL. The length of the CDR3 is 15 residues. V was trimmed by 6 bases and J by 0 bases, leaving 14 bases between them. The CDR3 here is CASSPAEQSNYGYTF. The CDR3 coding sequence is TGCGCCAGCAGTCCAGCGGAACAATCTAACTATGGCTACACCTTC.

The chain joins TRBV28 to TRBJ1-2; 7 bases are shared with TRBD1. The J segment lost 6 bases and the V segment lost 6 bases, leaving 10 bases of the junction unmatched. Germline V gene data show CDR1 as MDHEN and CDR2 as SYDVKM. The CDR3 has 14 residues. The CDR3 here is CASSQQGRKDGYTF. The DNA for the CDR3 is TGTGCCAGCAGCCAACAGGGGAGAAAGGATGGCTACACCTTC.

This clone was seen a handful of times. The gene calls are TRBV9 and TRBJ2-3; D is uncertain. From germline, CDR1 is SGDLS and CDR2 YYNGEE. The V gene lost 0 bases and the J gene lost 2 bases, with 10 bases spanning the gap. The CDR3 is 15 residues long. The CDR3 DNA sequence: TGTGCCAGCAGCGTAGAGGGCAGGTTCACAGATACGCAGTATTTT. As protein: CASSVEGRFTDTQYF.

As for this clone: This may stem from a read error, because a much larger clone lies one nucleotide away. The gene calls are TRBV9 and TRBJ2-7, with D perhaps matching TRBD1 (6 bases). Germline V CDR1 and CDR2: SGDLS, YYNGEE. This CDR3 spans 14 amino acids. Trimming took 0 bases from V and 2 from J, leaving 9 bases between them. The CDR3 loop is CASSVEGHTYEQYF. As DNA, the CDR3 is TGTGCCAGCAGCGTAGAGGGACACACCTACGAGCAGTACTTC.

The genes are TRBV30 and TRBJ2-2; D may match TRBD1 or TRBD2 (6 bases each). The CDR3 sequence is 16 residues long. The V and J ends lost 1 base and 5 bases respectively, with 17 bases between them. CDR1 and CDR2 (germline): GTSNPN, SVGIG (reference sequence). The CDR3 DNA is TGTGCCTGGAGTGCCCCTGCGGGAAGGGGGACCGGGGAGCTGTTTTTT. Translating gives CAWSAPAGRGTGELFF.

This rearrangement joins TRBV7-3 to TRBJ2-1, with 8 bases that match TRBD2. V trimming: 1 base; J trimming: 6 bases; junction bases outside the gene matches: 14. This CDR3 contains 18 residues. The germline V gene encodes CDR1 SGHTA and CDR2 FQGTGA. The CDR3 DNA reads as TGTGCCAGCAGCTTAAACCCCCACGGTGCGGGAGGTTCCAATGAGCAGTTCTTC. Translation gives CASSLNPHGAGGSNEQFF. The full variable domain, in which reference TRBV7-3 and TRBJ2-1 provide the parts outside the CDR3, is GAGVSQTPSNKVTEKGKYVELRCDPISGHTALYWYRQSLGQGPEFLIYFQGTGAADDSGLPNDRFFAVRPEGSVSTLKIQRTERGDSAVYLCASSLNPHGAGGSNEQFFGPGTRLTVL.

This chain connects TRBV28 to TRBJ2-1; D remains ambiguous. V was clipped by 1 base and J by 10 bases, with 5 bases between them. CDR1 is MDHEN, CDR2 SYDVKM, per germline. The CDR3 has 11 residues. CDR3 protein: CASSLLGEQFF. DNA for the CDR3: TGTGCCAGCAGTTTATTAGGAGAGCAGTTCTTC.

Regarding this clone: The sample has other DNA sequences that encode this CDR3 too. The CDR3 DNA sequence: TGTGCCAGTAGTATATCCACGGGCAATCAGCCCCAGCATTTT. Its protein is CASSISTGNQPQHF. This chain uses TRBV19 with TRBJ1-5; D gene ambiguous. Trimming shortened V by 2 bases and J by 2 bases, and 7 bases separated the two germline ends. The length of the CDR3 is 14 residues. Germline CDR1 LNHDA, CDR2 SQIVND (reference sequence).

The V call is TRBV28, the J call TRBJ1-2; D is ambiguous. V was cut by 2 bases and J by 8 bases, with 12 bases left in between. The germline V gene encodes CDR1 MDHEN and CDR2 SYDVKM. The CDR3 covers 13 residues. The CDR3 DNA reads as TGTGCCAGCAGTTTACCGGCCTATGGGGGCTACACCTTC. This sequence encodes CASSLPAYGGYTF.

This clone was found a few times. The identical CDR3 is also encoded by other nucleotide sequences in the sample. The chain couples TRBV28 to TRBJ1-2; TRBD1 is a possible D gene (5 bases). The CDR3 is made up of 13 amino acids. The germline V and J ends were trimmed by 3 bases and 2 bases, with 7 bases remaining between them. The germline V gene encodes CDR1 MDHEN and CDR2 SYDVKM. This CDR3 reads CASSFGGNYGYTF. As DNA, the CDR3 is TGTGCCAGCAGTTTCGGGGGAAACTATGGCTACACCTTC.

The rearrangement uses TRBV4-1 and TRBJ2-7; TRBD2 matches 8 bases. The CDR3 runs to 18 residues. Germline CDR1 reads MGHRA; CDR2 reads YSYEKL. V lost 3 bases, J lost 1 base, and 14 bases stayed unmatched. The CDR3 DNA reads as TGCGCCAGCAGCCACGGCTGGGGGGTAGCGGGGCGATCCTACGAGCAGTACTTC. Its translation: CASSHGWGVAGRSYEQYF.

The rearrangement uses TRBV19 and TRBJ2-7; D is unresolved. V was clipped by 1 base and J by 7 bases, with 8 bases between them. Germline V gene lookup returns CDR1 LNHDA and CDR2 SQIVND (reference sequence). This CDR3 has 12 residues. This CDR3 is CASSIAAGEQYF. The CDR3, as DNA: TGTGCCAGTAGTATAGCTGCCGGGGAGCAGTACTTC.

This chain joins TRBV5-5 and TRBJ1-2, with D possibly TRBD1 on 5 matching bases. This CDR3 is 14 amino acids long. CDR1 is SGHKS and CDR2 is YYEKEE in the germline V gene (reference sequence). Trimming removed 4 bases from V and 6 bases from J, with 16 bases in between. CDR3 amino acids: CASSNHLRGDGYTF. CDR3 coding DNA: TGTGCCAGCAGCAACCACCTCCGAGGGGATGGCTACACCTTC.

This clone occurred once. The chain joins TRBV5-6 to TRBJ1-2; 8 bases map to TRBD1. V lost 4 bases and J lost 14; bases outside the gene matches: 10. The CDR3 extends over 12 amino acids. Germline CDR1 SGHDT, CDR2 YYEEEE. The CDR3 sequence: CASSREPGGKTF. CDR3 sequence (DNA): TGTGCCAGCAGCCGCGAGCCAGGGGGCAAGACCTTC.